This T cell receptor beta chain was sequenced during a study of T cells expressing NK-cell markers. This CDR3 is built from 16 residues. Reprocessing the 5' RACE reads, TCRdb reports a single entry for every CDR3 protein and omits DNA. Its listing shows some 410,000 distinct CDR3 sequences. This chain uses TRBV12-3 or TRBV12-4 with TRBJ2-1; without DNA, the TCRdb call of TRBD1 cannot be checked. The clonotype was recovered from a woman aged 18-70 years in good health. The sample comprised blood T cells: a sorted CD56 or NKG2C T cell subset, CD4+ or CD8+ T cells, or bulk PBMC T cells (not recorded which). The CDR3 is CASSLGGAAFYNEQFF.